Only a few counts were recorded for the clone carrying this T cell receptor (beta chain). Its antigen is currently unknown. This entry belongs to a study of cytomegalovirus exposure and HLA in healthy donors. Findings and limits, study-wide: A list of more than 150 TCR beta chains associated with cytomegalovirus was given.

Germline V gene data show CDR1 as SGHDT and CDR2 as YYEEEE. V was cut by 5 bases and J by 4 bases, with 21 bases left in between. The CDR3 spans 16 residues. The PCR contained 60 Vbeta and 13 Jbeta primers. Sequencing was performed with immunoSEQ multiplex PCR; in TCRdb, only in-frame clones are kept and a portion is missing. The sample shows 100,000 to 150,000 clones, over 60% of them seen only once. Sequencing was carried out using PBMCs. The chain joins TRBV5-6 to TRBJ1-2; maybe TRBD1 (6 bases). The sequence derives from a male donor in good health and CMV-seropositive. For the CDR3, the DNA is TGTGCCAGCAGTTACGCTGCCGGGACATACGCCTATGGCTACACCTTC. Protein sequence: CASSYAAGTYAYGYTF.